The 4 T cell receptor beta chains given below trace back to one sample, sequenced in a study of T cell repertoires in cytomegalovirus infection. TCRdb ran MiXCR on the reads and lists one entry per CDR3 protein. Here the sample spans more than 400,000 distinct CDR3 sequences, about 30% being singletons. Material for sequencing was PBMCs. Receptors were obtained from a human donor in good health (CMV status not recorded). Some clones in this sample may be carry-over from other donors' samples.

This clonotype was picked up a small number of times. The V and J genes are TRBV5-4 and TRBJ2-3; the D call may be TRBD1 or TRBD2 (5 bases each). The V gene's germline CDR1 is SGHNT and CDR2 YYREEE (reference sequence). This CDR3 comprises 14 residues. The ends were cut back, 4 bases at V and 3 bases at J, with 12 bases in the middle. The CDR3 spells CASSRGPETDTQYF. The CDR3 nucleotides read TGTGCCAGCAGCAGGGGACCGGAGACAGATACGCAGTATTTT.

This clonotype was seen more than once but under ten times. This chain connects TRBV28 to TRBJ2-1, with TRBD1 identical over 8 bases. V shed 7 bases and J 2 bases; nucleotides not matched to a gene: 4. CDR1 is MDHEN and CDR2 is SYDVKM in the germline V gene. There are 14 residues in the CDR3. The CDR3 nucleotides are TGTGCCAGCATTATCAGGGGGCCCTACAATGAGCAGTTCTTC. This sequence encodes CASIIRGPYNEQFF.

The chain employs TRBV30 and TRBJ2-3; D remains ambiguous. V lost 6 bases and J lost 0, with 13 bases in between. Per germline, CDR1 GTSNPN and CDR2 SVGIG (reference sequence). The CDR3 consists of 14 residues. CDR3 DNA sequence: TGTGCCTGCTGGGCCTACGGGAGCACAGATACGCAGTATTTT. This sequence encodes CACWAYGSTDTQYF.

This clonotype was seen more than once but under ten times. The chain has TRBV11-2 and TRBJ2-7, with D uncertain. This CDR3 region has 13 residues. Trimming removed 5 bases from V and 1 base from J, with 9 bases in between. Per germline, CDR1 SGHAT and CDR2 FQNNGV. The DNA for the CDR3 is TGTGCCAGCAGCAGTGGGATTTCCTACGAGCAGTACTTC. Protein: CASSSGISYEQYF.